What follows are 30 T cell receptor beta chains derived from one specimen sequenced in a study of blood T cells in healthy people across ages. The use of a sample-barcoded 5' primer and a J-beta primer mix characterized a second PCR of roughly 7 to 11 cycles. TCRdb processed the 5' RACE reads anew with MiXCR; each CDR3 protein has one entry. Here the sample spans some 1.7 million distinct CDR3 sequences, about 30% being singletons. The sample comprised blood. The origin of the receptors is a woman in her twenties or thirties in good health.

This clonotype was seen ten or more times. J is TRBJ2-3 and V is TRBV28, with unresolved D. The length of the CDR3 is 14 residues. With 3 bases removed from V and 2 bases from J, the gap between germline ends came to 9 bases. In germline, CDR1 is MDHEN, CDR2 SYDVKM. CDR3 nucleotides: TGTGCCAGCAGTTTGGGGTACGACACAGATACGCAGTATTTT. Translation gives CASSLGYDTDTQYF.

V is TRBV7-2 and J is TRBJ1-2; perhaps TRBD1 as D (6 bases). In germline, CDR1 is SGHTA, CDR2 FQGNSA. The CDR3 extends over 14 amino acids. V was trimmed by 5 bases and J by 6 bases, leaving 16 bases between them. DNA for the CDR3: TGTGCCAGCAGCCAAAGTCGGCAGGGGCATGGCTACACCTTC. It codes for CASSQSRQGHGYTF.

The CDR3, as DNA: TGCGCCAGCAGCCTCCGACACGGGACAGATAATTCACCCCTCCACTTT. Amino acid sequence: CASSLRHGTDNSPLHF. The V gene is TRBV4-3, the J gene TRBJ1-6; 7 bases map to TRBD1. With V trimmed by 4 bases and J by 5 bases, 8 bases remained unmatched. CDR1 and CDR2 (germline): LGHNA, YSLEER. The CDR3 sequence is 16 residues long.

This chain connects TRBV7-6 to TRBJ2-7; TRBD2 matches at 13 bases. V dropped 5 bases and J dropped 6; count of bases not matched to a gene: 10. There are 16 residues in the CDR3. Germline CDR1 and CDR2: SGHVS and FNYEAQ. The CDR3 region is CASSQGGRTSGGEQYF. DNA for the CDR3: TGTGCCAGCAGCCAGGGGGGGAGGACTAGCGGGGGCGAGCAGTACTTC.

A note on this clonotype: A much larger clone is a single base away; this may be a read error. The conserved closing phenylalanine or tryptophan is absent in this CDR3, likely reflecting a read error. This chain uses TRBV7-9 with TRBJ1-5; D remains unclear. Germline loops: CDR1 SEHNR, CDR2 FQNEAQ (reference sequence). V was pared by 4 bases and J by 4 bases, with 8 bases between. This CDR3 has 13 residues. The CDR3 loop reads CASSSESNQPQHL. The CDR3 bases are TGTGCCAGCAGCTCAGAATCAAATCAGCCCCAGCATCTT.

This sequence joins TRBV7-9 and TRBJ2-2; TRBD2 aligns across 8 bases. V lost 5 bases, J lost 5 bases, and 7 bases stayed unmatched. CDR1 and CDR2 from the germline V gene are SEHNR and FQNEAQ (reference sequence). The CDR3 spans 15 residues. CDR3 in DNA: TGTGCCAGCAGCCCGACGGGGGGGCGTACCGGGGAGCTGTTTTTT. It encodes CASSPTGGRTGELFF.

This clonotype is a singleton in its sample. It may be a read error: a sequence one base away is much more abundant. This sequence joins TRBV15 and TRBJ2-3; D uncertain. The CDR3 totals 14 residues. Germline CDR1 and CDR2: LNHNV and YYDKDF (reference sequence). CDR3 loop: CATSRDITPDTRYF. The CDR3 nucleotides are TGTGCCACCAGCAGAGATATTACTCCAGATACGCGGTATTTT. The entire variable domain, with the rest obtained from reference TRBV15 and TRBJ2-3, is as follows: DAMVIQNPRYQVTQFGKPVTLSCSQTLNHNVMYWYQQKSSQAPKLLFHYYDKDFNNEADTPDNFQSRRPNTSFCFLDIRSPGLGDTAMYLCATSRDITPDTRYFGPGTRLTVL.

This clonotype was recorded many times. The chain employs TRBV4-3 and TRBJ2-7; 8 bases are a match to TRBD1. The junction had 5 bases not matched to a gene; V was cut back by 0 bases and J by 4 bases. Looked up from germline, CDR1 is LGHNA and CDR2 is YSLEER. There are 15 residues in the CDR3. CDR3 residues: CASSQDPGTGYEQYF. The CDR3, as DNA: TGCGCCAGCAGCCAAGATCCCGGGACAGGTTACGAGCAGTACTTC.

The genes are TRBV7-9 and TRBJ1-1; a possible D gene is TRBD1 (6 bases). The CDR3 is 13 residues long. The germline V gene has CDR1 SEHNR and CDR2 FQNEAQ (reference sequence). Between the trimmed V and J ends, which lost 5 bases and 4 bases, there was a span of 11 bases. This chain's CDR3 is CASSLGAPTEAFF. The CDR3 nucleotides read TGTGCCAGCAGCCTGGGGGCGCCCACTGAAGCTTTCTTT. Drawing the rest from reference TRBV7-9 and TRBJ1-1, the complete variable domain is DTGVSQNPRHKITKRGQNVTFRCDPISEHNRLYWYRQTLGQGPEFLTYFQNEAQLEKSRLLSDRFSAERPKGSFSTLEIQRTEQGDSAMYLCASSLGAPTEAFFGQGTRLTVV.

The sample holds one count of this clonotype. The chain combines TRBV6-1 with TRBJ2-6; D possibly corresponds to TRBD1 (7 bases). Germline V gene data show CDR1 as MNHNS and CDR2 as SASEGT. V was pared by 6 bases and J by 0 bases, with 18 bases between. There are 18 residues in the CDR3. CDR3 nucleotide sequence: TGTGCCAGCAGGCGGTCGGGGGACAGATTCTCTGGGGCCAACGTCCTGACTTTC. Protein sequence: CASRRSGDRFSGANVLTF.

The gene calls are TRBV12-3 or TRBV12-4 and TRBJ2-7; tentatively, D is TRBD1 (8 bases). The end of the DNA fits TRBJ2-5 better, so the J call may be wrong. The CDR3 totals 15 residues. The CDR3 loop is CASSSTGGEKETQYF. The CDR3 region has the DNA TGTGCCAGCAGTTCAACAGGGGGGGAAAAAGAGACCCAGTACTTC.

The chain couples TRBV24-1 to TRBJ2-2, with D perhaps matching TRBD2 (5 bases). V lost 4 bases and J lost 7, with 15 bases in between. This CDR3 comprises 15 residues. The germline V gene has CDR1 KGHDR and CDR2 SFDVKD. The CDR3: CATSDTGPEGGELFF. In DNA form, the CDR3 reads TGTGCCACCAGTGACACCGGCCCCGAGGGCGGGGAGCTGTTTTTT.

The chain combines TRBV6-6 with TRBJ1-1; 7 nucleotides line up with TRBD1. The germline gives CDR1 MNHNY, CDR2 SVGAGI (reference sequence). The ends lost 5 bases at V and 8 bases at J; junction bases unmatched: 2. CDR3 length equals 11 residues. The CDR3 reads CASSRDREAFF. CDR3 DNA sequence: TGTGCCAGCAGTCGGGACAGAGAAGCTTTCTTT.

This clonotype has more than one count but fewer than ten. This sequence joins TRBV10-3 and TRBJ2-2, with D possibly being TRBD2 (5 bases). Germline values: CDR1 ENHRY, CDR2 SYGVKD. V was pared by 10 bases and J by 5 bases, with 20 bases between. This CDR3 comprises 15 residues. The CDR3 protein is CATIGTPSGTGELFF. CDR3 nucleotides: TGTGCCACCATTGGTACGCCAAGCGGAACCGGGGAGCTGTTTTTT.

The CDR3 nucleotides read TGTGCCAGCAGTTCCCCCGGGGTAGCGTCCCAAGAGACCCAGTACTTC. Translating gives CASSSPGVASQETQYF. The chain recombines TRBV28 with TRBJ2-5; D is possibly TRBD2 (5 bases). Deletions cut 4 bases from V and 1 base from J, with 16 bases between. This CDR3 is built from 16 residues. Germline assignment: CDR1 MDHEN and CDR2 SYDVKM.

The CDR3 DNA sequence: TGTGCTAGTGGTTTGGACCAAGGACAGGGGGCGCGGGGATTTCGTGAGACCCAGTACTTC. This encodes CASGLDQGQGARGFRETQYF. This chain connects TRBV12-5 to TRBJ2-5; 11 bases match TRBD1. The germline CDR1 and CDR2 sequences are LGHNT and FRNRAP. The V and J ends lost 1 base and 5 bases, in that order; junction bases with no gene match: 18. The CDR3 runs 20 residues. Filled out from reference TRBV12-5 and TRBJ2-5, the complete variable domain reads DARVTQTPRHKVTEMGQEVTMRCQPILGHNTVFWYRQTMMQGLELLAYFRNRAPLDDSGMPKDRFSAEMPDATLATLKIQPSEPRDSAVYFCASGLDQGQGARGFRETQYFGPGTRLLVL.

The chain employs TRBV20-1 and TRBJ2-5; 11 nucleotides align to TRBD2. The tail of the sequence fits TRBJ2-7 better, so the J call may be wrong. Per germline, CDR1 DFQATT and CDR2 SNEGSKA (reference sequence). The CDR3 is made up of 14 amino acids. The CDR3 loop is CSAGRSGRGYEQYF. In DNA form, the CDR3 reads TGCAGTGCGGGACGTAGCGGGAGGGGCTACGAGCAGTACTTC.

This clonotype was found a few times. This chain uses TRBV9 with TRBJ2-1, with D possibly being TRBD1 or TRBD2 (5 bases each). Germline CDR1 is SGDLS and CDR2 is YYNGEE. The CDR3 covers 13 residues. The germline V and J ends were trimmed by 0 bases and 9 bases, with 10 bases remaining between them. CDR3 in amino acids: CASSVDLGPEQFF. CDR3 in DNA: TGTGCCAGCAGCGTAGATTTGGGACCTGAGCAGTTCTTC.

This clonotype was found a few times. V usage is TRBV21-1 and J usage is TRBJ2-7; the table names TRBD2, a call not compared with the DNA. TRBV21-1 constitutes a pseudogene. The CDR3 spans 16 residues. The CDR3: CASSKGWRGGSYEQYF. As DNA, the CDR3 is TGTGCCAGCAGCAAAGGGTGGCGCGGGGGGTCCTACGAGCAGTACTTC.

V and J are TRBV7-9 and TRBJ2-1; D gene ambiguous. V was cut by 3 bases and J by 2 bases, with 14 bases left in between. Germline-derived CDR1 and CDR2 are SEHNR and FQNEAQ (reference sequence). The CDR3 contains 16 residues. Here the CDR3 DNA reads TGTGCCAGCAGCTTGCAACTCTCTGCCGCCTACAATGAGCAGTTCTTC. Protein: CASSLQLSAAYNEQFF. Combining the CDR3 with reference TRBV7-9 and TRBJ2-1 gives the whole variable domain DTGVSQNPRHKITKRGQNVTFRCDPISEHNRLYWYRQTLGQGPEFLTYFQNEAQLEKSRLLSDRFSAERPKGSFSTLEIQRTEQGDSAMYLCASSLQLSAAYNEQFFGPGTRLTVL.

A few counts support this clonotype. The chain employs TRBV7-2 and TRBJ1-5; the D is unclear. Germline V CDR1 and CDR2: SGHTA, FQGNSA. Trimming cost V 2 bases and J 7 bases, with 9 bases left between them. The CDR3 runs to 13 residues. CDR3 residues: CASSLWPLQPQHF. DNA for the CDR3: TGTGCCAGCAGCTTATGGCCGCTGCAGCCCCAGCATTTT.

This clonotype was counted many times. The V gene is TRBV10-3, the J gene TRBJ2-7; 10 nucleotides line up with TRBD1. This CDR3 contains 13 residues. The germline V gene has CDR1 ENHRY and CDR2 SYGVKD. V gave up 8 bases and J gave up 2 bases; unmatched junction bases: 3. In DNA form, the CDR3 reads TGTGCCATCGCCGGACAGGGGGCCTACGAGCAGTACTTC. Its protein product is CAIAGQGAYEQYF.

The sample holds a few counts of this clonotype. The V gene is TRBV7-2, the J gene TRBJ2-4; 13 bases align to TRBD2. Trimming removed 5 bases from V and 13 bases from J; junction bases left unmatched: 11. CDR1 and CDR2 (germline): SGHTA, FQGNSA. The CDR3 sequence is 15 residues long. CDR3 DNA sequence: TGTGCCAGCAGCGTCGGACTAGCGGGAGTTAATGAGCAGTACTTC. This sequence encodes CASSVGLAGVNEQYF.

J is TRBJ2-1 and V is TRBV12-3 or TRBV12-4; D remains unclear. The CDR3 consists of 12 residues. V was clipped by 2 bases and J by 7 bases, with 6 bases between them. The CDR3: CASSLYGNEQFF. CDR3 DNA sequence: TGTGCCAGCAGTTTATATGGGAATGAGCAGTTCTTC.

V gene TRBV29-1 combines with J gene TRBJ2-1; no firm D call. Trimming shortened V by 7 bases and J by 8 bases, and 12 bases separated the two germline ends. This CDR3 contains 11 residues. Germline CDR1 reads SQVTM; CDR2 reads ANQGSEA. CDR3 amino acids: CSGGSSDEQFF. As DNA, the CDR3 is TGCAGCGGAGGTTCGTCCGATGAGCAGTTCTTC.

This clonotype occurred many times. The chain joins TRBV12-3 or TRBV12-4 to TRBJ1-1; D is perhaps TRBD1 (5 bases). This CDR3 is 14 amino acids long. V was trimmed by 5 bases and J by 4 bases, leaving 14 bases between them. CDR3 loop: CASSTPGRGTEAFF. The CDR3 DNA sequence: TGTGCCAGCAGTACCCCCGGAAGGGGCACTGAAGCTTTCTTT.

V and J are TRBV7-9 and TRBJ1-1, with D possibly TRBD1 on 6 matching bases. Trimming removed 5 bases at V and 6 bases at J, with 13 bases between. Germline lookup yields CDR1 SEHNR and CDR2 FQNEAQ (reference sequence). The CDR3 length is 13 residues. For the CDR3, the DNA is TGTGCCAGCAGCGTGGGGGGGCGAGCTGAAGCTTTCTTT. Protein: CASSVGGRAEAFF.

The chain is built from TRBV12-3 or TRBV12-4 and TRBJ2-5; 10 bases fit TRBD2. The CDR3 length is 15 residues. V gave up 6 bases and J gave up 4 bases; unmatched junction bases: 8. The CDR3 DNA sequence: TGTGCCAGCAGCCCCGACATAGCGGGGGGAGAGACCCAGTACTTC. Protein sequence: CASSPDIAGGETQYF.

This clonotype was picked up many times. The chain employs TRBV9 and TRBJ2-7, with a possible D match to TRBD2 (6 bases). In germline, CDR1 is SGDLS, CDR2 YYNGEE. V lost 0 bases and J 4 bases, leaving 8 bases between the germline ends. The CDR3 spans 13 residues. The CDR3 here is CASSVDAGYEQYF. As DNA, the CDR3 is TGTGCCAGCAGCGTAGACGCGGGGTACGAGCAGTACTTC.

The genes are TRBV5-4 and TRBJ2-7, with D unclear. In germline, CDR1 is SGHNT, CDR2 YYREEE (reference sequence). The CDR3 totals 13 residues. V was shortened by 0 bases and J by 5 bases, with 9 bases between the two germline ends. CDR3 sequence reads: CASSLDRQHEQYF. CDR3 nucleotide sequence: TGTGCCAGCAGCTTGGACCGGCAGCACGAGCAGTACTTC.